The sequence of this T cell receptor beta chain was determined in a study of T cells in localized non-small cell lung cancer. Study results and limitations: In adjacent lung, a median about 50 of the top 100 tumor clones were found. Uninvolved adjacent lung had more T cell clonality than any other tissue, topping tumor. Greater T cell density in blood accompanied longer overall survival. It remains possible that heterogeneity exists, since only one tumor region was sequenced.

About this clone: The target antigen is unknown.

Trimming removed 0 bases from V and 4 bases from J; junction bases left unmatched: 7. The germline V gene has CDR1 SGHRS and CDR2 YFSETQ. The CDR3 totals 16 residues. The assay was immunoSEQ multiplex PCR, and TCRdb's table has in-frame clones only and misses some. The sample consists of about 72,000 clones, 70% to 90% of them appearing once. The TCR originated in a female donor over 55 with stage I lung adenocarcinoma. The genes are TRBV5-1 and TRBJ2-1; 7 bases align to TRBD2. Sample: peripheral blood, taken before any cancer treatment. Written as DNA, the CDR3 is TGCGCCAGCAGCTTGGCTAGCGGTAAAACTTACAATGAGCAGTTCTTC. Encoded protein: CASSLASGKTYNEQFF.